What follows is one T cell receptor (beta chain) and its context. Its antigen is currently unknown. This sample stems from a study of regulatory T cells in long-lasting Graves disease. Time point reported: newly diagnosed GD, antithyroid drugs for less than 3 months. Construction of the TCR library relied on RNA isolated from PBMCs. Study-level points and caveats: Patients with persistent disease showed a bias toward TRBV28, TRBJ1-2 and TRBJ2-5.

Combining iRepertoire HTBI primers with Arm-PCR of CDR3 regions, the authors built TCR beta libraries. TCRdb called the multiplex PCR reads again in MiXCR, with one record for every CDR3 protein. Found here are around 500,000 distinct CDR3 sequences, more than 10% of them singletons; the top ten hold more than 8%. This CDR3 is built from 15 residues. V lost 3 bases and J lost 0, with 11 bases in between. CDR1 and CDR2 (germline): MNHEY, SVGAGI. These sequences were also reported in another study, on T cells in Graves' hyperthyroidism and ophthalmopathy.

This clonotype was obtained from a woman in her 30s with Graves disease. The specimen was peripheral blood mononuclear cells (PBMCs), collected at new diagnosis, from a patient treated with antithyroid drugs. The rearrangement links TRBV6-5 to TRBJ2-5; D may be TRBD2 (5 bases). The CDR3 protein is CASSYSRAYQETQYF. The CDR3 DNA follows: TGTGCCAGCAGTTATTCGAGGGCCTACCAAGAGACCCAGTACTTC.